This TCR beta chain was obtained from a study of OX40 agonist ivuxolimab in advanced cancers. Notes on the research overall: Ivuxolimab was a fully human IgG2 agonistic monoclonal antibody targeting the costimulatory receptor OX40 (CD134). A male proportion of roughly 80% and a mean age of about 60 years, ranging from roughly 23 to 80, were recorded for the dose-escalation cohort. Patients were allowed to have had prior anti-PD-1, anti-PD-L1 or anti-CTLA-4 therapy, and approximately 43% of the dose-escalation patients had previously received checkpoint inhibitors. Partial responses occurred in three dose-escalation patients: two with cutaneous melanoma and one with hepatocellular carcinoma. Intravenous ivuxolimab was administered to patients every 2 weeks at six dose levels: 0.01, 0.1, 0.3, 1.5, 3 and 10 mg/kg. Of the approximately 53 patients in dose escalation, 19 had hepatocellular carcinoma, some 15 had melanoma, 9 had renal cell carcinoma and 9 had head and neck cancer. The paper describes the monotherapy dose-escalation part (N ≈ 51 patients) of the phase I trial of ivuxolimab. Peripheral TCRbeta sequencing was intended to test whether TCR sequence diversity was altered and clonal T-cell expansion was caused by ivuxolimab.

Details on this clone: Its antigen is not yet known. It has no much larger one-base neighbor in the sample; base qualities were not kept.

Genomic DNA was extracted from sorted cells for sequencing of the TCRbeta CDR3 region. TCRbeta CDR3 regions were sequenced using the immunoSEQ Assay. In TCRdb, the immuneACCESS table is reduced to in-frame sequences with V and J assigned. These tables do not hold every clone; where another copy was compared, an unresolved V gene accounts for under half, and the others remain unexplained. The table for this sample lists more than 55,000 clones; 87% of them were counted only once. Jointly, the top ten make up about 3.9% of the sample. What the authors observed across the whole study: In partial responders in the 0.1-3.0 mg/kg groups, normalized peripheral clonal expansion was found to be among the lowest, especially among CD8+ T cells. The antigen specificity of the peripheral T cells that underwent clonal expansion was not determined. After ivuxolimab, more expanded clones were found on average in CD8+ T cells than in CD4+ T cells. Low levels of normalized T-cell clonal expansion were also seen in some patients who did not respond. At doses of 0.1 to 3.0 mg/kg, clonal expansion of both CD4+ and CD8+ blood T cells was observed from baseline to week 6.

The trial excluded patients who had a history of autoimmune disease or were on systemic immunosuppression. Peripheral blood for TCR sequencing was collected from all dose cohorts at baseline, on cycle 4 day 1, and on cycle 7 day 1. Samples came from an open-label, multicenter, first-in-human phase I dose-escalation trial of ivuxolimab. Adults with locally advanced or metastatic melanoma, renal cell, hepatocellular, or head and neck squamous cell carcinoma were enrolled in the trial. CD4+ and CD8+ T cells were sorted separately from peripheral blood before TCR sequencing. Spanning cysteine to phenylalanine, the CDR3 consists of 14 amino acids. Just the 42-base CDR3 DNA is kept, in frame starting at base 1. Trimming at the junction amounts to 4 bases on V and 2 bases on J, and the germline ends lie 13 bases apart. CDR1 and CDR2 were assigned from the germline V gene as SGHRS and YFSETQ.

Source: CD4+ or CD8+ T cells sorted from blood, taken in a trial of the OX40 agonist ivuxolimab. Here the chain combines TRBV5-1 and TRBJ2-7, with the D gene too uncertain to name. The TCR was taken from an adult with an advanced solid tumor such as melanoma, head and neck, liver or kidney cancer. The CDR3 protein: CASSPSPPTYEQYF. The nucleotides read TGCGCCAGCAGCCCCAGCCCACCGACCTACGAGCAGTACTTC.